The subject of this entry is one T cell receptor beta chain. The data were obtained in a study of blood T cell repertoires in COVID-19. About the research overall: Collection of acute and convalescent COVID-19 samples took place in the United States, Italy and Spain. The analysed material was cDNA or gDNA that came from T cells, B-cell-depleted T cells, or PBMCs.

Enrolled during active infection, Seattle patients were then followed longitudinally. This CDR3 has 14 residues. V dropped 4 bases and J dropped 3 bases, with 13 bases sitting between them. Original processing methods: Amplifying reference gene primers gave estimates of nucleated cell counts. Some clones are missing from TCRdb's copy, which holds only in-frame ones; the method was immunoSEQ multiplex PCR. V and J calls and clone size come straight from that table; D and trimming were deduced from the DNA. The sample shows hundreds of thousands of clones, about 89% of them seen only once. Sequenced: peripheral blood. The V call is TRBV5-3, the J call TRBJ1-2; no reliable D call. TRBV5-3 is sorted into the ORF group, with uncertain function. The TCR sequence derives from a woman under 40 with COVID-19, enrolled during active disease. Here the CDR3 DNA reads TGTGCCAGAAGCCGGCTGTCACGGGACTATGGCTACACCTTC. This gives the protein CARSRLSRDYGYTF.